This T cell receptor beta chain was identified during a study of cytomegalovirus exposure and HLA in healthy donors. Findings of the study overall: The authors excluded some V segments, including TRBV6-2 and TRBV6-3, as indistinguishable.

A note on this clone: Its matching antigen is unknown.

Each donor was nominally healthy when sampled (though unrecorded immune exposures were likely). CDR1 SGHNT and CDR2 YENEEA come from the germline V gene. V dropped 7 bases and J dropped 4; count of bases not matched to a gene: 12. The CDR3 spans 16 residues. The primer mix had 60 Vbeta and 13 Jbeta primers. The repertoire was sequenced with immunoSEQ multiplex PCR; TCRdb's copy has only in-frame clones and lacks some. The sample contains about 110,000 clones, around 75% of which appear only once. The chain joins TRBV11-3 to TRBJ2-2; TRBD2 agrees at 7 bases. This clonotype was sampled from a woman younger than 45 in good health and CMV-seronegative. Sample: PBMCs. The CDR3 region is CASMVSWTRPTGELFF. Here the CDR3 DNA reads TGTGCCAGCATGGTTTCTTGGACTAGGCCCACCGGGGAGCTGTTTTTT. The whole variable domain, remainder taken from reference TRBV11-3 and TRBJ2-2, is EAGVVQSPRYKIIEKKQPVAFWCNPISGHNTLYWYLQNLGQGPELLIRYENEEAVDDSQLPKDRFSAERLKGVDSTLKIQPAELGDSAVYLCASMVSWTRPTGELFFGEGSRLTVL.